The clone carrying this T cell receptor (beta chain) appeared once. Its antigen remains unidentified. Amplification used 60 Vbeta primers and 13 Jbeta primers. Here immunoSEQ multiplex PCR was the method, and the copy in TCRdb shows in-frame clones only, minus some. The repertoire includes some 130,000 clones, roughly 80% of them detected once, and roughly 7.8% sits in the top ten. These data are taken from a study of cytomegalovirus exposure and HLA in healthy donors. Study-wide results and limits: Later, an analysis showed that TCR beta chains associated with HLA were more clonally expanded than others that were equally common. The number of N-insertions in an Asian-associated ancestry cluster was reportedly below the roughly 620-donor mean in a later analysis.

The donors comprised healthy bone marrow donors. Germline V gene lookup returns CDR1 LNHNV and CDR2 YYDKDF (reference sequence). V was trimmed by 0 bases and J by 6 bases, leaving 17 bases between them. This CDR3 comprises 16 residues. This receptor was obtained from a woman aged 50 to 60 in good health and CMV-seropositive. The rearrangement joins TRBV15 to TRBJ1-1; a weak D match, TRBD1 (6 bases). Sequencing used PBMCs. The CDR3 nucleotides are TGTGCCACCAGCAGAGATCGGGGGGCTAGCGTGGCTGAAGCTTTCTTT. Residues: CATSRDRGASVAEAFF.